The 21 T cell receptor beta chains presented below share a single source sample, sequenced in a study of vaccination effects on CD4 cells after COVID-19. No cognate antigen is known for these TCRs. The data were produced by immunoSEQ multiplex PCR, yet TCRdb's version contains in-frame clones alone and is incomplete. The data hold some 20,000 clones, with around three quarters observed a single time. Sequencing followed a ViraFEST assay step that expanded antigen-specific CD4+ T cells with viral peptide pools. Researchers isolated CD4+ T cells once approximately ten days of culture had elapsed. This specimen was CD4+ T cells from PBMCs cultured with HCoV-229E spike peptides, taken before COVID-19 vaccination. The receptors stem from a human donor who received a COVID-19 vaccine.

The V gene is TRBV15, the J gene TRBJ1-5; the match to TRBD1 covers 7 bases. Germline V CDR1 and CDR2: LNHNV, YYDKDF (reference sequence). J was trimmed by 4 bases and V by 1 base; bases with no gene match: 4. This CDR3 is built from 15 residues. CDR3 nucleotides: TGTGCCACCAGCAGAGGGCAGGGGGTAAATCAGCCCCAGCATTTT. Protein product: CATSRGQGVNQPQHF.

The rearrangement links TRBV12-5 to TRBJ2-5; D possibly uses TRBD1 or TRBD2 (6 bases each). CDR1 is LGHNT and CDR2 is FRNRAP in the germline V gene. V lost 6 bases to trimming and J lost 5 bases, with 13 bases between them. This CDR3 has 13 residues. The CDR3, as DNA: TGTGCTAGTGGCAACTCCGGGGGCGAGACCCAGTACTTC. Protein sequence: CASGNSGGETQYF.

This chain connects TRBV30 to TRBJ1-4; no firm D call. The CDR3 is 14 residues long. Germline values: CDR1 GTSNPN, CDR2 SVGIG (reference sequence). V gave up 1 base and J gave up 3 bases, with 9 bases separating them. The DNA for the CDR3 is TGTGCCTGGAGTGCGGGCTTGGCTAATGAAAAACTGTTTTTT. Encoded protein: CAWSAGLANEKLFF.

The chain links TRBV12-3 or TRBV12-4 to TRBJ1-1; 12 bases match TRBD1. V shed 3 bases and J 11 bases; nucleotides not matched to a gene: 4. The CDR3 runs 13 residues. CDR3 region: CASSFGGQGAAFF. In DNA, the CDR3 is TGTGCCAGCAGTTTTGGGGGACAGGGGGCGGCTTTCTTT.

This chain links TRBV5-1 with TRBJ2-1; D is perhaps TRBD1 (5 bases). Germline V CDR1 and CDR2: SGHRS, YFSETQ. With 2 bases removed from V and 1 base from J, the gap between germline ends came to 7 bases. The CDR3 is 14 amino acids. The CDR3 bases are TGCGCCAGCAGCTTCGACAGTTCCTACAATGAGCAGTTCTTC. It is translated as CASSFDSSYNEQFF.

The chain combines TRBV19 with TRBJ2-7; a possible D gene is TRBD2 (6 bases). The germline V gene encodes CDR1 LNHDA and CDR2 SQIVND (reference sequence). The CDR3 is made up of 15 amino acids. V lost 0 bases and J 2 bases, leaving 11 bases between the germline ends. This CDR3 reads CASSIDGGLPYEQYF. The CDR3 coding sequence is TGTGCCAGTAGTATAGACGGAGGGTTGCCCTACGAGCAGTACTTC. Based on the CDR3 plus reference TRBV19 and TRBJ2-7, the full variable domain is DGGITQSPKYLFRKEGQNVTLSCEQNLNHDAMYWYRQDPGQGLRLIYYSQIVNDFQKGDIAEGYSVSREKKESFPLTVTSAQKNPTAFYLCASSIDGGLPYEQYFGPGTRLTVT.

The V and J genes are TRBV7-8 and TRBJ1-5; weak D call: TRBD1 (6 bases). The CDR3 loop spans 16 amino acids. Germline V lookup: CDR1 SGHVS, CDR2 FQNEAQ. V was clipped by 1 base and J by 2 bases, with 12 bases between them. Here the CDR3 DNA reads TGTGCCAGCAGCTTAGTACAGGGAGAGGGCAATCAGCCCCAGCATTTT. It translates to CASSLVQGEGNQPQHF.

J is TRBJ2-1 and V is TRBV30, with D unclear. Germline V gene lookup returns CDR1 GTSNPN and CDR2 SVGIG (reference sequence). The CDR3 runs to 14 residues. CDR3 nucleotide sequence: TGTGCGCACGCCGTTAGCAGCACCTACAATGAGCAGTTCTTC. It specifies CAHAVSSTYNEQFF.

The V gene is TRBV6-5, the J gene TRBJ1-5; D unresolved. V shed 6 bases and J shed 2 bases, with 8 bases lying between them. Germline CDR1 and CDR2: MNHEY and SVGAGI. The CDR3 length is 13 residues. The CDR3 DNA reads as TGTGCCAGCAGACGCACAGGCAATCAGCCCCAGCATTTT. It yields the protein CASRRTGNQPQHF.

The chain is built from TRBV28 and TRBJ2-2, with a weak D call TRBD1 (6 bases). V dropped 6 bases and J dropped 1 base, with 18 bases sitting between them. CDR3 length: 17 amino acids. Germline-derived CDR1 and CDR2 are MDHEN and SYDVKM. CDR3 in amino acids: CASRPPVGAGNTGELFF. The CDR3 DNA reads TGTGCCAGCAGACCCCCCGTGGGGGCAGGGAACACCGGGGAGCTGTTTTTT.

The CDR3 nucleotides read TGCAGCGTTTCACAGGGGGGAATGACAGATACGCAGTATTTT. It translates to CSVSQGGMTDTQYF. The chain couples TRBV29-1 to TRBJ2-3; 8 bases match TRBD1. In germline, CDR1 is SQVTM, CDR2 ANQGSEA. With V trimmed by 5 bases and J by 3 bases, 7 bases remained unmatched. CDR3 length: 14 residues.

This clone was counted a few times. This rearrangement joins TRBV4-1 to TRBJ1-2; TRBD1 might be the D (6 bases). V was trimmed by 4 bases and J by 4 bases, leaving 16 bases between them. The CDR3 spans 15 residues. CDR1 is MGHRA, CDR2 YSYEKL, per germline. CDR3 sequence: CASSRMGQGTYGYTF. The CDR3 coding sequence is TGCGCCAGCAGCCGGATGGGCCAGGGGACCTATGGCTACACCTTC.

The V and J genes are TRBV5-1 and TRBJ1-6, with TRBD1 as a possible D gene (6 bases). The CDR3 has 11 residues. The germline gives CDR1 SGHRS, CDR2 YFSETQ. The V end was cut by 3 bases, the J end by 14 bases, with 9 bases between. The CDR3 DNA is TGCGCCAGCAGCTCAGGGGACACCCTCCACTTT. It translates to CASSSGDTLHF.

The chain uses TRBV6-4 and TRBJ2-1; 11 nucleotides line up with TRBD2. Per germline, CDR1 MRHNA and CDR2 SNTAGT. V dropped 6 bases and J dropped 0; count of bases not matched to a gene: 16. This CDR3 has 20 amino acids. The CDR3 DNA reads as TGTGCCAGCAGGCCTTTGACTAGCGGGATCCGAGATGGCTCCTACAATGAGCAGTTCTTC. This codes for CASRPLTSGIRDGSYNEQFF.

The sample holds a few counts of this clone. The rearrangement joins TRBV24-1 to TRBJ2-1, with TRBD2 matching 9 bases. This CDR3 has 12 residues. Germline lookup yields CDR1 KGHDR and CDR2 SFDVKD. Trimming took 7 bases from V and 15 from J; bases not matched to a gene: 9. CDR3 in DNA: TGTGCCACCAGCGTTAGCGGGGGCCCCACGTTCTTC. The encoded protein is CATSVSGGPTFF.

This clone is classed as medium-sized. V usage is TRBV3-1 (or the pseudogene TRBV3-2) and J usage is TRBJ1-4, with D maybe TRBD1 (6 bases). Germline CDR1 and CDR2: LGHDT and YNNKEL (reference sequence). This CDR3 is 15 amino acids long. Trimming stripped 2 bases from V and 8 bases from J, with 15 bases between. The CDR3 DNA reads as TGTGCCAGCAGCCAATCTCAGGGGCTGGGCGAAAAACTGTTTTTT. Its translation is CASSQSQGLGEKLFF.

This rearrangement joins TRBV7-9 to TRBJ2-5; D not certain. The V gene lost 5 bases and the J gene lost 5 bases, with 15 bases spanning the gap. CDR1 is SEHNR, CDR2 FQNEAQ, per germline (reference sequence). This CDR3 is built from 14 residues. DNA for the CDR3: TGTGCCAGCAGCGCCCGAGGAGCCCGGGAGACCCAGTACTTC. As protein: CASSARGARETQYF.

V usage is TRBV6-4 and J usage is TRBJ2-3; TRBD2 agrees at 11 bases. J lost 2 bases, V lost 0 bases, and 1 base had no gene match. Germline values: CDR1 MRHNA, CDR2 SNTAGT. The CDR3 contains 16 residues. In DNA form, the CDR3 reads TGTGCCAGCAGTGACTCTAGCGGGGGGGCCACAGATACGCAGTATTTT. Translating gives CASSDSSGGATDTQYF.

The rearrangement uses TRBV12-3 or TRBV12-4 and TRBJ1-1; D is possibly TRBD1 (5 bases). The CDR3 has 13 residues. V was pared by 3 bases and J by 1 base, with 6 bases between. As DNA, the CDR3 is TGTGCCAGCAGTTTCGGGGGGAACACTGAAGCTTTCTTT. Amino acid sequence: CASSFGGNTEAFF.

This clone was seen a single time. The gene calls are TRBV20-1 and TRBJ2-3; 8 positions match TRBD2. Germline loops: CDR1 DFQATT, CDR2 SNEGSKA (reference sequence). The CDR3 runs 15 residues. V dropped 3 bases and J dropped 5; count of bases not matched to a gene: 10. Here the CDR3 reads CSASETGGPLDTQYF. The CDR3 nucleotides are TGCAGTGCTAGTGAAACGGGAGGGCCGTTAGATACGCAGTATTTT.

The genes are TRBV6-5 and TRBJ1-4; TRBD1 matches 9 bases. This CDR3 contains 15 residues. Germline CDR1 is MNHEY and CDR2 is SVGAGI. The J segment lost 8 bases and the V segment lost 6 bases, leaving 10 bases of the junction unmatched. Here the CDR3 reads CASRDPGQGGEKLFF. Written as DNA, the CDR3 is TGTGCCAGCAGGGACCCGGGACAGGGTGGAGAAAAACTGTTTTTT.